This TCR beta chain was captured by sequencing in a study of cytomegalovirus exposure and HLA in healthy donors. General study findings and limits: Indistinguishability led to the exclusion of some V segments, TRBV6-2 and TRBV6-3 included.

The PCR made use of 60 Vbeta and 13 Jbeta primers. Clones were sequenced by immunoSEQ multiplex PCR, and TCRdb holds only the in-frame ones, with some missing. The data show about 82,000 clones, with about nine tenths seen just once and under 2.5% held by the top ten. CDR1 is LGHNA, CDR2 YSLEER, per germline. The CDR3 is 17 residues long. Germline trimming cut 1 base from V and 2 bases from J; bases unmatched to any gene: 4. For this clone: What it binds is unknown.

Sequencing was done on a sample of PBMCs. The chain recombines TRBV4-3 with TRBJ2-6; 8 bases align to TRBD2. This receptor was taken from a man aged 18-30 years in good health and CMV-seronegative. In nucleotides, the CDR3 is TGCGCCAGCAGCCAAGCCCCCGGGGGGGCTGGGGCCAACGTCCTGACTTTC. Encoded protein: CASSQAPGGAGANVLTF.